Included here is one T cell receptor beta chain sequence, with context. The antigen is undetermined. The data are from a study of T cell responses to AZD1222 COVID-19 vaccine. TCRdb's table, derived via immunoSEQ multiplex PCR, lists solely in-frame clones and lacks some. Counted here are 100,000 to 150,000 clones, more than 85% occurring once; the ten biggest clones make up roughly 3.1%. Study-level results: Of the AZD1222 recipients, only 5 to 7 were seropositive at baseline.

The CDR3 runs to 13 residues. Trimming pared 5 bases from V and 4 bases from J, leaving 12 bases between. Per the germline V gene, CDR1 is SGHVS and CDR2 is FQNEAQ. Source: peripheral blood, taken 28 days after the second AZD1222 dose. V is TRBV7-8 and J is TRBJ2-7; D possibly corresponds to TRBD2 (6 bases). The receptor comes from an adult who received the AZD1222 COVID-19 vaccine. The CDR3 here is CASSPGTRYEQYF. For the CDR3, the DNA is TGTGCCAGCAGCCCCGGGACTCGTTACGAGCAGTACTTC.